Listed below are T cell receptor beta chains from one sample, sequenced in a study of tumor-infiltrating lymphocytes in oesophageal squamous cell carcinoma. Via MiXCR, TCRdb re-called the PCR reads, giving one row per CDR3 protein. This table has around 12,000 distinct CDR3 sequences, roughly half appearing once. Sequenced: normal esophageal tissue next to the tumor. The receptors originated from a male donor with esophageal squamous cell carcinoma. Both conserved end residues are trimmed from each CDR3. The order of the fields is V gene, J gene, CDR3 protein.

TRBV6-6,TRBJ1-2,ASSYLGQPWYGYT
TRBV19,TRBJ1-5,ASSIRSGVRSSDQPQH
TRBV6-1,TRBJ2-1,ASSNRAGDVDEQF
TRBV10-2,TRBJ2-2,ASSFEGEGTGELF
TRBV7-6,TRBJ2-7,ASSLAGEQY
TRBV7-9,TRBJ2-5,ASSYPDGTRDQY
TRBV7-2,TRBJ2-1,ASSLGGGGADEQF
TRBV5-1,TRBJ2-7,ASSRMGGSEQY
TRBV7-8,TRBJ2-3,ASSSVASTDTQY
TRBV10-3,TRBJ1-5,AISEGTVGGQPQH
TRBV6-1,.,ASSDRIIGEQF
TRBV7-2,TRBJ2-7,ASSLAGQGKEQY
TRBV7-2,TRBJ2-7,ASRPPGVPEQY
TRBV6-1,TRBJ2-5,ASSSDRGWETQY
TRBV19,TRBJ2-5,ASSMSGGFYNEQY
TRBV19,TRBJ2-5,ASSIGQGVETQY
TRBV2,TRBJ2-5,ASSGSVSETQY
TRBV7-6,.,ASSLASGGSYEQY
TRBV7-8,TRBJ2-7,ASSLEGKSYEQY
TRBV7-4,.,ASSLRGQNSYEQY
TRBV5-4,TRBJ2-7,ASSPGGGAENEQY
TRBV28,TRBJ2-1,ASNRDYSYNEQF
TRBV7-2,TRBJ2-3,ASSSGQGRVDTQY
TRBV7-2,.,ASSYRTGAANEQF
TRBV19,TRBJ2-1,ASRRDGYNEQF
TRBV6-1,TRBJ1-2,ASSSDRGRGGYT
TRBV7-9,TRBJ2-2,ASSSQGGNTGELF
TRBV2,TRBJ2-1,ASTDYNEQF
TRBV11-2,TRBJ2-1,ASSLVAGVSYNEQS
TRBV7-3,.,ASSLDTNYEQY
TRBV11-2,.,ASSQQTSGNEQF
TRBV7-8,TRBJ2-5,ASSLVGETQY
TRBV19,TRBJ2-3,ASSPGTSGGALRGTQY
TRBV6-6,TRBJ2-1,ASSYSLAGGNEQF
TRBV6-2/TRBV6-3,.,ASSTPTGTGGYEQY
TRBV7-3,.,ASSQRGTGDEQY
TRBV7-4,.,ASSLLISYNEQF
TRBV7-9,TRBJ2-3,ASSLAQGTDTQY
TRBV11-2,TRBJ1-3,ASSLGGASGNTIY
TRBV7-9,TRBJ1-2,ASSQGHGNYGYT
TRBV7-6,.,ASSFGGGLDEQY
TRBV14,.,ASSQDGTSGRFSYEQF